This TCR beta chain is from a study of T cell changes during pregnancy in multiple sclerosis (dated by TCRdb to about 2019). Describing the broader study: Changes in the T cell repertoire over the course of pregnancy were examined in this study in women with multiple sclerosis.

The CDR3 measures 14 amino acids from cysteine to phenylalanine. Only the CDR3 portion is preserved as DNA: 42 bases, with reading frame beginning at the first base. Trimming costs V 1 base and J 4 bases, and their ends lie 12 bases apart. CDR1 and CDR2 were assigned from the germline V gene as SGHDT and YYEEEE. Regarding this clone: The specificity of this receptor is unknown. Per-base qualities were not stored, and no clone one base away is much larger.

The library was built by means of the immunoSEQ multiplex PCR assay. TCRdb obtained this table from immuneACCESS and retained in-frame rearrangements with V and J assigned. These tables miss some clones; where compared with another copy, unresolved V genes account for less than half of the shortfall, and the remainder is unexplained. The sample table shows approximately 31,000 clones, and 89% are seen once. The ten largest make up about 6.4% of the sample. The sample was CD8+ T cells from peripheral blood mononuclear cells, taken in the second trimester of pregnancy. The chain is made from TRBV5-6 and TRBJ2-7, and possibly TRBD2, on 5 matching bases. The clonotype comes from a female donor with multiple sclerosis, enrolled in a pregnancy study. The nucleotide sequence is TGTGCCAGCAGCTTGTGGTTTACTAGTTACGAGCAGTACTTC. This codes for CASSLWFTSYEQYF.